Listed below are T cell receptor beta chains from one sample, sequenced in a study of spatial heterogeneity in lung cancer. TCRdb reprocessed the 5' RACE reads with MiXCR, giving one entry per CDR3 protein. The sample lists 60,000 to 65,000 distinct CDR3 sequences, roughly 7.9% occurring once. This material consisted of PBMCs, taken at surgery. The origin of the receptors is a female donor with early-stage non-small cell lung cancer. Each CDR3 is given with its conserved first and last residue. A D gene is named only where the DNA matches it firmly. Clone size is shown for a subset of rows, as once, few, many or a class of expanded clone.

j_call clone_size v_call d_call cdr3_nt cdr3_aa
TRBJ1-4 NA TRBV18 NA TGTGCCAGCTCACTTGGACGGGACCCTAATGAAAAACTGTTTTTT CASSLGRDPNEKLFF
TRBJ2-5 few TRBV12-3/TRBV12-4 TRBD2 TGTGCCAGCACCCGGTCAGGGAGGGAAGAGACCCAGTACTTC CASTRSGREETQYF
TRBJ2-7 few TRBV6-1 NA TGTGCCAGCGTACTCTACTACGAGCAGTACTTC CASVLYYEQYF
TRBJ2-7 NA TRBV7-3 TRBD2 TGTGCCGGCAGCCGTTCCGGGACTAGCGGGTCCTACGAGCAGTACTTC CAGSRSGTSGSYEQYF
TRBJ1-1 NA TRBV11-3 NA TGTGCCAGCAGCTTAGTTTCTGGTGTTGGTACCCTTTCAGAAGCTTTCTTT CASSLVSGVGTLSEAFF
TRBJ2-2 NA TRBV28 NA TGTGCCAGCAGTCGGGCGGGATCCGGAGGCACCGGGGAGCTGTTTTTT CASSRAGSGGTGELFF
TRBJ2-3 few TRBV10-3 TRBD2 TGTGCCATCAGTGAGTCGAGAGACGGCAGCGGGGTAGATACGCAGTATTTT CAISESRDGSGVDTQYF
TRBJ2-3 few TRBV6-1 NA TGTGCCACCCGCCCCGGGCGGGTGACAGATACGCAGTATTTT CATRPGRVTDTQYF
TRBJ1-6 few TRBV13 TRBD1 TGTGCCAGCAGCTTGATTACCGGGACAGGGGGTCATTCACCCCTCCACTTT CASSLITGTGGHSPLHF
TRBJ1-1 NA TRBV20-1 NA TGCAGTGCTAGAAGTCCCCGGGGGACTGAAGCTTTCTTT CSARSPRGTEAFF
TRBJ1-6 NA TRBV30 NA TGTGCCTGGAGTTCAGGGTTGGATTCACCCCTCCACTTT CAWSSGLDSPLHF
TRBJ2-1 few TRBV11-1 NA TGTGCCAGCAACCTCCTCTATACTGAACCCCGATTCTTC CASNLLYTEPRFF
TRBJ2-3 many TRBV7-2 NA TGTGCCAGCAGCTCCACTTCACTAGTGCGCACAGATACGCAGTATTTT CASSSTSLVRTDTQYF
TRBJ1-6 large TRBV4-1 NA TGCGCCAGCAGCCAAGAGCCGTCGAGCTCCTATAATTCACCCCTCCACTTT CASSQEPSSSYNSPLHF
TRBJ1-4 NA TRBV5-1 NA TGCGCCAGCAGCTTGGTCTCACGTGAAAAACTGTTTTTT CASSLVSREKLFF
TRBJ1-1 few TRBV2 TRBD1 TGTGCCAGCAACGGACAGGGCGGCGGCGAAGCTTTCTTT CASNGQGGGEAFF
TRBJ1-2 many TRBV28 NA TGTGCCAGCAGTCCCATTCGGGGTAACTATGGCTACACCTTC CASSPIRGNYGYTF
TRBJ1-1 many TRBV10-3 NA TGTGCCATGTCCGGGAGTAACACTGAAGCTTTCTTT CAMSGSNTEAFF
TRBJ2-6 many TRBV7-6 TRBD2 TGTGCCAGCAGCTTCGGACTAGCGGGAGACTCTGGGGCCAACGTCCTGACTTTC CASSFGLAGDSGANVLTF
TRBJ2-5 many TRBV6-6 NA TGTGCCAGCAGTTTCCGGGACACTCAAGAGACCCAGTACTTC CASSFRDTQETQYF
TRBJ2-5 few TRBV4-1 NA TGCGCCAGCAGCCAACATGGGACTGTTAAAGAGACCCAGTACTTC CASSQHGTVKETQYF
TRBJ2-7 many TRBV5-1 NA TGCGCCAGCAGCTTGCCCGGGGCAGGGCGCGAGCAGTACTTC CASSLPGAGREQYF
TRBJ2-3 many TRBV3-1 NA TGTGCCAGCAGCCAGTCGGGGGATACGCAGTATTTT CASSQSGDTQYF
TRBJ1-5 NA TRBV11-1 NA TGTACCAGCAGCTTAGTTACAGGCTACAATCAGCCCCAGCATTTT CTSSLVTGYNQPQHF
TRBJ2-7 many TRBV2 NA TGTGCCAGCAGTTATAGGTGGCAATCCTACGAGCAGTACTTC CASSYRWQSYEQYF
TRBJ1-1 many TRBV12-3/TRBV12-4 NA TGTGCCAGCAGTTTAGGTCACACGAACACTGAAGCTTTCTTT CASSLGHTNTEAFF
TRBJ2-3 NA TRBV20-1 TRBD2 TGCAGTGCTAGGAGGCGGGGGAGCACAGATACGCAGTATTTT CSARRRGSTDTQYF
TRBJ1-1 NA TRBV30 TRBD1 TGTGCCTCCGTTAGGACAGGGAACACTGAAGCTTTCTTT CASVRTGNTEAFF